A single sample gave rise to the 26 T cell receptor beta chains below, sequenced in a study of cytomegalovirus exposure and HLA in healthy donors. The PCR made use of 60 Vbeta and 13 Jbeta primers. The repertoire was sequenced with immunoSEQ multiplex PCR; TCRdb's copy has only in-frame clones and lacks some. The sample yields roughly 160,000 clones, roughly four fifths seen once. Specimen: PBMCs. The origin of the receptors is a male donor in good health and CMV-seropositive.

J is TRBJ1-5 and V is TRBV19, with unresolved D. Germline V gene data show CDR1 as LNHDA and CDR2 as SQIVND (reference sequence). The CDR3 covers 13 residues. Trimming removed 5 bases at V and 7 bases at J, with 12 bases between. CDR3 DNA: TGTGCCAGTAGTGCGGATCTGAGGCAGCCCCAGCATTTT. The encoded protein is CASSADLRQPQHF.

The chain recombines TRBV6-1 with TRBJ1-6; 7 bases agree with TRBD1. The CDR3 sequence is 15 residues long. The V gene end was trimmed by 6 bases and the J gene end by 3 bases; junction bases not matched to a gene: 5. The germline gives CDR1 MNHNS, CDR2 SASEGT. The chain's CDR3 is CASSKGQFYNSPLHF. CDR3 bases: TGTGCCAGCAGCAAGGGACAGTTCTATAATTCACCCCTCCACTTT.

The V and J genes are TRBV4-3 and TRBJ2-2, with 8 positions matching TRBD1. Trimming at V came to 3 bases and at J to 0 bases, leaving 3 bases not matched to a gene. The germline gives CDR1 LGHNA, CDR2 YSLEER. The CDR3 is 16 amino acids. CDR3 sequence (DNA): TGCGCCAGCAGCCAGAGGGGACAGGCGAACACCGGGGAGCTGTTTTTT. As protein: CASSQRGQANTGELFF.

The rearrangement links TRBV21-1 to TRBJ1-1; the table's D call, TRBD1, has no DNA check behind it. TRBV21-1 is a listed pseudogene. The CDR3 runs 16 residues. CDR3 sequence (DNA): TGTGCCAGCAGCAAAGATAGAGGGGGCCCCTCCCACGTAGCTTTCTTT. This translates into CASSKDRGGPSHVAFF.

The J gene is TRBJ2-2, the V gene TRBV7-6; tentatively, D is TRBD1 (5 bases). V lost 1 base to trimming and J lost 5 bases, with 8 bases between them. There are 14 residues in the CDR3. Per germline, CDR1 SGHVS and CDR2 FNYEAQ. Written as DNA, the CDR3 is TGTGCCAGCAGCTTAGGGACACAGACCGGGGAGCTGTTTTTT. It specifies CASSLGTQTGELFF.

The rearrangement links TRBV10-1 to TRBJ1-6, with D unresolved. CDR3 length: 13 residues. Trimming pared 4 bases from V and 7 bases from J, leaving 8 bases between. Germline V gives CDR1 WNHNN, CDR2 SYGVQD (reference sequence). CDR3 DNA sequence: TGCGCCAGCAGTGTCCAGTTGAATTCACCCCTCCACTTT. Encoded protein: CASSVQLNSPLHF.

V and J are TRBV7-7 and TRBJ2-2; 7 bases line up with TRBD2. The CDR3 consists of 17 residues. V was pared by 2 bases and J by 3 bases, with 9 bases of the junction left unmatched. CDR1 and CDR2 from the germline V gene are SSHAT and FNYEAQ (reference sequence). For the CDR3, the DNA is TGTGCCAGCAGCTTACGGGTGGGGACTAAAGACACCGGGGAGCTGTTTTTT. Translated: CASSLRVGTKDTGELFF.

For this clone: Other DNA sequences in the sample encode the same CDR3. V and J are TRBV4-3 and TRBJ1-2; 8 bases agree with TRBD1. J lost 4 bases, V lost 0 bases, and 4 bases had no gene match. Germline values: CDR1 LGHNA, CDR2 YSLEER. CDR3 length: 15 residues. CDR3 sequence (DNA): TGCGCCAGCAGCCAAGACCCAGGGGGCGGCTATGGCTACACCTTC. Translating it yields CASSQDPGGGYGYTF.

This clone has just one count. This rearrangement joins TRBV7-8 to TRBJ1-1, with 7 bases that match TRBD1. CDR1 is SGHVS, CDR2 FQNEAQ, per germline. CDR3 length equals 15 residues. Trimming took 5 bases from V and 4 from J; bases not matched to a gene: 10. The CDR3 nucleotides read TGTGCCAGCAGCGGATGGGACAGCCCAACCACTGAAGCTTTCTTT. Protein sequence: CASSGWDSPTTEAFF.

CDR3 sequence: CATKRVPTDTQYF. CDR3 coding DNA: TGTGCCACCAAGCGGGTTCCCACAGATACGCAGTATTTT. The gene calls are TRBV19 and TRBJ2-3, with D tentatively TRBD2 (6 bases). Trimming took 10 bases from V and 2 from J, leaving 13 bases between them. The length of the CDR3 is 13 residues. Germline lookup yields CDR1 LNHDA and CDR2 SQIVND (reference sequence).

This chain connects TRBV5-6 to TRBJ1-2, with D hard to call. Germline CDR1 SGHDT, CDR2 YYEEEE. Trimming pared 4 bases from V and 5 bases from J, leaving 9 bases between. The CDR3 extends over 12 amino acids. CDR3 coding DNA: TGTGCCAGCAGCCCCGCGGATTATGGCTACACCTTC. Translating gives CASSPADYGYTF.

With regard to this clone: Compared with germline, one end of the junction differs, possibly owing to a read error. The chain combines TRBV27 with TRBJ2-4; a possible D gene is TRBD1 (5 bases). Germline V CDR1 and CDR2: MNHEY, SMNVEV (reference sequence). The CDR3 is 13 amino acids. The CDR3 region is CASSLQGGNSQYF. The CDR3 DNA reads as TGTGCCAGCAGTTTGCAGGGCGGAAACAGTCAGTACTTC.

The J gene is TRBJ2-6, the V gene TRBV5-4; TRBD1 is a possible D gene (6 bases). Trimming pared 4 bases from V and 0 bases from J, leaving 14 bases between. Per germline, CDR1 SGHNT and CDR2 YYREEE (reference sequence). This CDR3 spans 17 amino acids. The CDR3 nucleotides are TGTGCCAGCAGCCGACGAATGACAGGCTCTGGGGCCAACGTCCTGACTTTC. Translated: CASSRRMTGSGANVLTF.

The chain links TRBV4-3 to TRBJ2-5; 9 nucleotides agree with TRBD2. Germline lookup yields CDR1 LGHNA and CDR2 YSLEER. Trimming cost V 1 base and J 5 bases; bases outside gene matches: 11. The CDR3 is 17 amino acids. The CDR3: CASSQGVSGGRGETQYF. CDR3 sequence (DNA): TGCGCCAGCAGCCAAGGGGTCTCTGGCGGGAGGGGGGAGACCCAGTACTTC.

Only a few counts were recorded for this clone. CDR3 in amino acids: CASSLRQGSNGELFF. CDR3 DNA sequence: TGCGCCAGCAGCCTGAGACAGGGCAGCAACGGGGAGCTGTTTTTT. The rearrangement uses TRBV5-1 and TRBJ2-2, with 7 bases matching TRBD1. CDR3 length: 15 amino acids. The trim removed 4 bases at V and 7 bases at J, leaving 10 bases unmatched. The V gene's germline CDR1 is SGHRS and CDR2 YFSETQ.

This chain joins TRBV10-3 and TRBJ2-5; D may be TRBD1 (5 bases). The V end was cut by 2 bases, the J end by 3 bases, with 7 bases between. Germline V lookup: CDR1 ENHRY, CDR2 SYGVKD. This CDR3 is built from 13 residues. CDR3 DNA sequence: TGTGCCATCAGTGAGGGCAGGGAAGAGACCCAGTACTTC. It codes for CAISEGREETQYF.

This rearrangement joins TRBV15 to TRBJ1-2; D perhaps matches TRBD1 (5 bases). In germline, CDR1 is LNHNV, CDR2 YYDKDF (reference sequence). V lost 0 bases, J lost 8 bases, and 10 bases lay in between. This CDR3 has 13 amino acids. The CDR3 DNA is TGTGCCACCAGCAGAGATAGGGGTGGGGGCTACACCTTC. The encoded protein is CATSRDRGGGYTF.

The CDR3: CASSDRGAYGYTF. The CDR3 DNA follows: TGTGCCAGCAGCGACAGGGGTGCCTATGGCTACACCTTC. The rearrangement uses TRBV9 and TRBJ1-2; TRBD1 agrees at 7 bases. V shed 3 bases, J shed 4 bases, and the junction held 3 bases outside the gene matches. Germline lookup yields CDR1 SGDLS and CDR2 YYNGEE. The CDR3 sequence is 13 residues long.

The chain carries TRBV28 and TRBJ1-4; D not certain. The CDR3 has 13 amino acids. CDR1 is MDHEN, CDR2 SYDVKM, per germline. V lost 6 bases and J 7 bases, leaving 12 bases between the germline ends. This CDR3 reads CASRGPATEKLFF. DNA for the CDR3: TGTGCCAGCAGGGGCCCGGCGACTGAAAAACTGTTTTTT.

V gene TRBV29-1 combines with J gene TRBJ1-2; D unresolved. CDR1 is SQVTM, CDR2 ANQGSEA, per germline. There are 11 residues in the CDR3. V shed 6 bases and J shed 6 bases, with 11 bases lying between them. The CDR3 is CSVAESNGYTF. The CDR3 nucleotides read TGCAGCGTAGCGGAGTCCAATGGCTACACCTTC.

The V call is TRBV6-1, the J call TRBJ1-2; D is unclear. From germline, CDR1 is MNHNS and CDR2 SASEGT. CDR3 length equals 11 residues. Trimming removed 6 bases from V and 5 bases from J, with 7 bases in between. This chain's CDR3 is CASSAVYGYTF. CDR3 bases: TGTGCCAGCAGCGCAGTTTATGGCTACACCTTC.

This chain connects TRBV28 to TRBJ1-1, with D tentatively TRBD1 (5 bases). Germline loops: CDR1 MDHEN, CDR2 SYDVKM. V was pared by 6 bases and J by 5 bases, with 22 bases between. CDR3 length: 16 amino acids. In nucleotides, the CDR3 is TGTGCCAGCAGCCCGCCCGGTGGGGGAAGCGGGACTGAAGCTTTCTTT. Protein: CASSPPGGGSGTEAFF.

This clone was seen a handful of times. The V gene is TRBV6-6, the J gene TRBJ2-1; 7 positions agree with TRBD2. The CDR3 extends over 16 amino acids. V was clipped by 0 bases and J by 12 bases; unmatched bases: 14. Per the germline V gene, CDR1 is MNHNY and CDR2 is SVGAGI (reference sequence). As DNA, the CDR3 is TGTGCCAGCAGTTACTCGGCCCGACAATCTAGCGGTGGGCAGTTCTTC. Protein: CASSYSARQSSGGQFF.

In regard to this clone: A junction end diverges from the germline sequence, so it may reflect a read error. The chain employs TRBV30 and TRBJ2-5; D may be TRBD1 (6 bases). The germline gives CDR1 GTSNPN, CDR2 SVGIG (reference sequence). This CDR3 comprises 13 residues. The CDR3 region is CAWRALGGEAQYF. CDR3 bases: TGTGCCTGGAGGGCCCTAGGGGGAGAGGCCCAGTACTTC.

The chain carries TRBV7-2 and TRBJ2-2, with a possible D match to TRBD2 (6 bases). This CDR3 comprises 17 residues. CDR1 and CDR2 (germline): SGHTA, FQGNSA. Trimming stripped 5 bases from V and 0 bases from J, with 16 bases between. The CDR3 DNA sequence: TGTGCCAGCAGCCTCCTCCCGGGAGCCGCGAACACCGGGGAGCTGTTTTTT. Its translation: CASSLLPGAANTGELFF.

CDR3 in DNA: TGTGCCAGCAGTTTGCGGGGCAATACTGAAGCTTTCTTT. Protein product: CASSLRGNTEAFF. The V gene is TRBV27, the J gene TRBJ1-1; tentative D call: TRBD1 (5 bases). Trimming removed 3 bases from V and 5 bases from J, with 10 bases in between. This CDR3 region has 13 residues. CDR1 MNHEY and CDR2 SMNVEV come from the germline V gene (reference sequence).